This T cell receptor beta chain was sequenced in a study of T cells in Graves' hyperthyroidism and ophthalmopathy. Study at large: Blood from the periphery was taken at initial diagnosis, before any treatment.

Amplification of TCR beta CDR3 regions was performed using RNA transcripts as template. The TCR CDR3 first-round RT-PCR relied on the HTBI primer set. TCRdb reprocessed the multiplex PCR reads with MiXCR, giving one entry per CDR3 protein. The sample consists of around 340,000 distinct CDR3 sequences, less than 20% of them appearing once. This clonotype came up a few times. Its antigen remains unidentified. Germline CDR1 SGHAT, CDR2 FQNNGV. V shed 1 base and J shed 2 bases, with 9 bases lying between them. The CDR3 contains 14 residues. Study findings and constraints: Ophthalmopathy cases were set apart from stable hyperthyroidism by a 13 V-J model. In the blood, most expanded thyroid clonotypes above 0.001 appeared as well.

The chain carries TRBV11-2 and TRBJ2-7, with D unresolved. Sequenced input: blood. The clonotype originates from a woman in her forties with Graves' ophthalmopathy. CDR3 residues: CASSLVPGPYEQYF. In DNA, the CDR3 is TGTGCCAGCAGCTTAGTTCCTGGCCCCTACGAGCAGTACTTC.